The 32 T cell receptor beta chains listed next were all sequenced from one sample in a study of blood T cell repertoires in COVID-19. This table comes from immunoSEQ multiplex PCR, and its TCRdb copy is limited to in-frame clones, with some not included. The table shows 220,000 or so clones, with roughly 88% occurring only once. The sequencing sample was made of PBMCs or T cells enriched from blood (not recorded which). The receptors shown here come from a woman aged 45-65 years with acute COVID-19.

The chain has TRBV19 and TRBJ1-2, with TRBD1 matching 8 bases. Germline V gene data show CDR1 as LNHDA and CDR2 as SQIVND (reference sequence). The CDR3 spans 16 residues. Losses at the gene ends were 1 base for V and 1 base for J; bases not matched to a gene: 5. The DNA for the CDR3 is TGTGCCAGTAGTATAGGAGCAGGACAGGGTAACTATGGCTACACCTTC. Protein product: CASSIGAGQGNYGYTF.

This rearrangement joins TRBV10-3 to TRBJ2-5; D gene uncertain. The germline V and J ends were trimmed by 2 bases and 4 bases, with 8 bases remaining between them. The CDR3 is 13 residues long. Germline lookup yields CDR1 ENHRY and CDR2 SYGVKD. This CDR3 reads CAISEDILETQYF. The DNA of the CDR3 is TGTGCCATCAGTGAGGACATACTAGAGACCCAGTACTTC.

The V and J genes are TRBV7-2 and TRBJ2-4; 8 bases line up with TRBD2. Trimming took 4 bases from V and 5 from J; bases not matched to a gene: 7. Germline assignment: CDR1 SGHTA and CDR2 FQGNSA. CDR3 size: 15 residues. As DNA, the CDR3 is TGTGCCAGCAGCTCCCGGGGGGGAAGGGAAAACATTCAGTACTTC. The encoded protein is CASSSRGGRENIQYF.

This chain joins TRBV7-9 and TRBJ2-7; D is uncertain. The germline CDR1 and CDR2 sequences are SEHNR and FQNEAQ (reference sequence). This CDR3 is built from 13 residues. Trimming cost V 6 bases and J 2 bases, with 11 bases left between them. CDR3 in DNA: TGTGCCAGCAGACGTCAACAACCCTACGAGCAGTACTTC. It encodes CASRRQQPYEQYF.

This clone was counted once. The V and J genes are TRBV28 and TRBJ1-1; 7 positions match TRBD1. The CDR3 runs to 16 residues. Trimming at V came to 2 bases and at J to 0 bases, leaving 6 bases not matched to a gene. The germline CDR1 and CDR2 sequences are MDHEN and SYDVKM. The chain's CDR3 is CASSLGTEVMNTEAFF. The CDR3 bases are TGTGCCAGCAGTTTAGGGACAGAAGTTATGAACACTGAAGCTTTCTTT.

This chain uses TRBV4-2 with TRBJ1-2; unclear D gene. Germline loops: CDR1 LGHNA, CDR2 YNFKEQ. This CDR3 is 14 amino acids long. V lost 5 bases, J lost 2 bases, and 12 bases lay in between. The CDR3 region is CASSTHGGNYGYTF. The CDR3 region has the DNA TGTGCCAGCAGCACCCACGGAGGGAACTATGGCTACACCTTC.

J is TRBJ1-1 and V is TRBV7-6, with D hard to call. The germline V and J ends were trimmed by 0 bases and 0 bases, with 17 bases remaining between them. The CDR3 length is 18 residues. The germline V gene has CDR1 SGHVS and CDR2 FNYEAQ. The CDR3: CASSLAPSGSGMNTEAFF. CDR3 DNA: TGTGCCAGCAGCTTAGCGCCGTCGGGGAGCGGTATGAACACTGAAGCTTTCTTT.

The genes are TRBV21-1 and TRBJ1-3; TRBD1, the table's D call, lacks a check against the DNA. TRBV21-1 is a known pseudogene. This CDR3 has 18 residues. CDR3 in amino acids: CASSKSRGQGQSGNTIYF. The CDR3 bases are TGTGCCAGCAGCAAATCCCGAGGACAGGGGCAAAGTGGAAACACCATATATTTT.

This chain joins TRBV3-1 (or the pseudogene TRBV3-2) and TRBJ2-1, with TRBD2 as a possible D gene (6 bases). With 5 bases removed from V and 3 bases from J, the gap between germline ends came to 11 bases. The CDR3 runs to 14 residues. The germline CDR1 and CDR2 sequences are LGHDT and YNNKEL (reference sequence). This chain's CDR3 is CASSTGLGYNEQFF. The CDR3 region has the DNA TGTGCCAGCAGCACGGGACTGGGCTACAATGAGCAGTTCTTC.

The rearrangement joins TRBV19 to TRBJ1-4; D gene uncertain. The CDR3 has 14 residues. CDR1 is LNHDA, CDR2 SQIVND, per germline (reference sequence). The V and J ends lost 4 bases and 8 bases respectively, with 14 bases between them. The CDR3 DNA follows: TGTGCCAGTAGTACTGGGGAGACCTACGAAAAACTGTTTTTT. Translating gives CASSTGETYEKLFF.

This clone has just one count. This CDR3 reads CASSLWLAGGVGTGELFF. As DNA, the CDR3 is TGTGCCAGCAGTTTATGGCTAGCGGGAGGGGTAGGAACCGGGGAGCTGTTTTTT. The chain carries TRBV27 and TRBJ2-2; 12 nucleotides agree with TRBD2. The CDR3 has 18 residues. Germline trimming cut 1 base from V and 5 bases from J; bases unmatched to any gene: 8. Germline CDR1 is MNHEY and CDR2 is SMNVEV (reference sequence).

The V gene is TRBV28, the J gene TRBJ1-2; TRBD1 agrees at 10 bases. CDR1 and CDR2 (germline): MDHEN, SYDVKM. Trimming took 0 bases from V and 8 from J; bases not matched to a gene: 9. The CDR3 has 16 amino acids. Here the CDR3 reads CASSLWGQGIRRGYTF. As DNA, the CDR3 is TGTGCCAGCAGTTTATGGGGACAGGGGATTAGAAGAGGCTACACCTTC.

The CDR3: CASRPGQGAYEQYF. CDR3 nucleotides: TGTGCCAGCCGACCGGGACAGGGGGCGTACGAGCAGTACTTC. The rearrangement uses TRBV27 and TRBJ2-7, with TRBD1 matching over 12 bases. The CDR3 consists of 14 residues. Germline loops: CDR1 MNHEY, CDR2 SMNVEV (reference sequence). V gave up 8 bases and J gave up 4 bases; unmatched junction bases: 6.

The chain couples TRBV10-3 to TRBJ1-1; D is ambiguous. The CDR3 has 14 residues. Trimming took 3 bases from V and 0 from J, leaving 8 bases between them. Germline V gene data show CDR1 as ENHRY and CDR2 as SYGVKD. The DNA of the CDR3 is TGTGCCATCAGTGACGGCAGGTTGAACACTGAAGCTTTCTTT. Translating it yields CAISDGRLNTEAFF.

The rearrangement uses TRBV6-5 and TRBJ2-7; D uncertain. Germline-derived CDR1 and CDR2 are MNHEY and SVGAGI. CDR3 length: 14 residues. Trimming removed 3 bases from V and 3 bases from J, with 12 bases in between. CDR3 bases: TGTGCCAGCAGTTATGGGCATACGGACTACGAGCAGTACTTC. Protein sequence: CASSYGHTDYEQYF.

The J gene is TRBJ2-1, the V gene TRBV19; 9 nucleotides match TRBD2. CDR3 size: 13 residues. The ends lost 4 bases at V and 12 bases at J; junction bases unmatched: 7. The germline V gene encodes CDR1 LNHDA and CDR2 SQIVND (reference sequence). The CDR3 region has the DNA TGTGCCAGTAGTACATTAGCGGGAGACGGGCAGTTCTTC. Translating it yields CASSTLAGDGQFF.

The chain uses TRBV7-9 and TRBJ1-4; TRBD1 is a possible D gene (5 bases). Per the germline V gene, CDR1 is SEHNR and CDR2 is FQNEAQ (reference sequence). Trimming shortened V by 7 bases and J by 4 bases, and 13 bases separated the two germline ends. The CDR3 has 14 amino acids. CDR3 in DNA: TGTGCCAGCACCCCCTCAGGGCTTAATGAAAAACTGTTTTTT. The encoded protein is CASTPSGLNEKLFF.

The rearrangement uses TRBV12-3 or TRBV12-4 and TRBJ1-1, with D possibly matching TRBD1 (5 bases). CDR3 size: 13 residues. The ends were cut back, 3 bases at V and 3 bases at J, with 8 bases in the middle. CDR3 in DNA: TGTGCCAGCAGTTTCACAGGATACACTGAAGCTTTCTTT. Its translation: CASSFTGYTEAFF.

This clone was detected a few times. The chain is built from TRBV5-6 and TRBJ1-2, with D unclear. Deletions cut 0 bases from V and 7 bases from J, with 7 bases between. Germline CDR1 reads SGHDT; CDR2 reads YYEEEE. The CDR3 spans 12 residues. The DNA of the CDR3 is TGTGCCAGCAGCTTGGCACCGGGTGGCTACACCTTC. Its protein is CASSLAPGGYTF.

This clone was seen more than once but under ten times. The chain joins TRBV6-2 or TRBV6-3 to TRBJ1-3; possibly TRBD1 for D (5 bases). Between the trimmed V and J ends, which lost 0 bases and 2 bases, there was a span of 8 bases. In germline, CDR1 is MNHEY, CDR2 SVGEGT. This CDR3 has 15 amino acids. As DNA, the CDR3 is TGTGCCAGCAGTTACTCGGCAGGGCCTGGAAACACCATATATTTT. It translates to CASSYSAGPGNTIYF.

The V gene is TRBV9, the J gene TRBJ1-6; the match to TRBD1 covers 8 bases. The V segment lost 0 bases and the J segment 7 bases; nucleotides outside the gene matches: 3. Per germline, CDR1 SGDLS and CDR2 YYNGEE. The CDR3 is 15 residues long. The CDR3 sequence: CASSVEQGANSPLHF. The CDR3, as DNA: TGTGCCAGCAGCGTAGAGCAGGGGGCGAATTCACCCCTCCACTTT. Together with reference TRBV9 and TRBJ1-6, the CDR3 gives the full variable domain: DSGVTQTPKHLITATGQRVTLRCSPRSGDLSVYWYQQSLDQGLQFLIQYYNGEERAKGNILERFSAQQFPDLHSELNLSSLELGDSALYFCASSVEQGANSPLHFGNGTRLTVT.

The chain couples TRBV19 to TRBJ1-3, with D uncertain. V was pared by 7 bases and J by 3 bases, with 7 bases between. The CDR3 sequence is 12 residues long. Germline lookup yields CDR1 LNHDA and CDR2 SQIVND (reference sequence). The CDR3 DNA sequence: TGTGCCAGTATGGAGGATGGAAACACCATATATTTT. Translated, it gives CASMEDGNTIYF.

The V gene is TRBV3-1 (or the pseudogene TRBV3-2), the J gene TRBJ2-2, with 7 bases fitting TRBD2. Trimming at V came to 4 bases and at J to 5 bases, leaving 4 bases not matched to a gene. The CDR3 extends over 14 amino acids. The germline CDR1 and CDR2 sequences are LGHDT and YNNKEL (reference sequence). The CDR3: CASSPTSFTGELFF. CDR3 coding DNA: TGTGCCAGCAGCCCGACTAGCTTTACCGGGGAGCTGTTTTTT.

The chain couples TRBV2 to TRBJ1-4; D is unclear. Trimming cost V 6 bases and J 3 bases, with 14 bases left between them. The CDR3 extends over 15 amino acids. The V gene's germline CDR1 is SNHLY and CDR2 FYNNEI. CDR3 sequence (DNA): TGTGCCAGCAGGCCCTTCGGGGAGGCTAATGAAAAACTGTTTTTT. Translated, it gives CASRPFGEANEKLFF.

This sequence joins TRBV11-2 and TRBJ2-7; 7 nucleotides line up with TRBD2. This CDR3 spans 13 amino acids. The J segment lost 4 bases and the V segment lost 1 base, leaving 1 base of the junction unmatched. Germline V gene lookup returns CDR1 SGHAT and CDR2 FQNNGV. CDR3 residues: CASSLGLAYEQYF. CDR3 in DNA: TGTGCCAGCAGCTTAGGACTAGCTTACGAGCAGTACTTC.

CDR3 residues: CASSLAGTGGSGELFF. DNA for the CDR3: TGTGCCAGCAGCCTGGCCGGGACAGGGGGTTCCGGGGAGCTGTTTTTT. This sequence joins TRBV3-1 (or the pseudogene TRBV3-2) and TRBJ2-2; 11 bases agree with TRBD1. J was trimmed by 6 bases and V by 4 bases; bases with no gene match: 7. Germline V gene sequence: CDR1 LGHDT, CDR2 YNNKEL (reference sequence). CDR3 length: 16 amino acids.

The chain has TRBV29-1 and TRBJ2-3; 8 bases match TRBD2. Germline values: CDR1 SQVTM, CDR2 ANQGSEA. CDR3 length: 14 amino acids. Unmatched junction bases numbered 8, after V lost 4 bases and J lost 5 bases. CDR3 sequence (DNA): TGCAGCGTTGGGGGACTAGGGGGTGGAGATACGCAGTATTTT. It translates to CSVGGLGGGDTQYF.

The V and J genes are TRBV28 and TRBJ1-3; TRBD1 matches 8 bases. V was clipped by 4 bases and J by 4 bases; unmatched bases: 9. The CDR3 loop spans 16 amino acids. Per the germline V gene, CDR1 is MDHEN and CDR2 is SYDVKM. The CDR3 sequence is CASSSPGGASGNTIYF. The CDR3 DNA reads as TGTGCCAGCAGTTCACCAGGGGGCGCTTCGGGAAACACCATATATTTT.

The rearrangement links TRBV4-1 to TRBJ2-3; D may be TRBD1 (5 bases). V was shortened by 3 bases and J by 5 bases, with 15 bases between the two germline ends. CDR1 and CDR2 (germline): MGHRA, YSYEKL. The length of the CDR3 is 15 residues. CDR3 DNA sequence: TGCGCCAGCAGCCACTCCAATAGGGGCAAAGATACGCAGTATTTT. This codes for CASSHSNRGKDTQYF.

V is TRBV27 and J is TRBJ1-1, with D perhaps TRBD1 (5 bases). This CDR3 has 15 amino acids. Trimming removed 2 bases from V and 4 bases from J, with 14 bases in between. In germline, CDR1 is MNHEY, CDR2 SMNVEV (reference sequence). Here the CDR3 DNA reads TGTGCCAGCAGTTTAGTGCAGGGCGGGGGCACTGAAGCTTTCTTT. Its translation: CASSLVQGGGTEAFF.

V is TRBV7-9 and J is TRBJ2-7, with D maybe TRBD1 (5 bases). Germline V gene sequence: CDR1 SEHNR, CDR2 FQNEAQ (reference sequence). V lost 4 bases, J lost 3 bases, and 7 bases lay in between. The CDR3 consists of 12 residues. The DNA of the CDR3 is TGTGCCAGCAGCTCGGACAACTACGAGCAGTACTTC. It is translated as CASSSDNYEQYF.

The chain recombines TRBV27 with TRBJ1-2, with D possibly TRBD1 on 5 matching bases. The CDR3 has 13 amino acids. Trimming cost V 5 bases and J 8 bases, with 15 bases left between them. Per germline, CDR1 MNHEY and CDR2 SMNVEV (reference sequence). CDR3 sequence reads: CASSPRVPWGYTF. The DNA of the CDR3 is TGTGCCAGCAGTCCCAGGGTGCCTTGGGGCTACACCTTC.